The entry below gives a single T cell receptor beta chain sequence along with its context. Its antigen is undetermined. The data derive from a study of T cell responses to AZD1222 COVID-19 vaccine. Study findings and constraints: Unmutated variant regions reportedly attract nearly half of all spike-specific TCRs.

The protocol was immunoSEQ multiplex PCR, while the TCRdb copy is restricted to in-frame clones and leaves out a portion. The sample lists roughly 100,000 clones; around 91% were seen once. The CDR3 contains 12 residues. Per germline, CDR1 LGHNT and CDR2 FRNRAP. The starting material was peripheral blood, obtained on day 0 of AZD1222 vaccination. V usage is TRBV12-5 and J usage is TRBJ2-1, with 8 nucleotides matching TRBD1. This receptor was obtained from an adult in good health. CDR3 coding DNA: TGTGCGAGTACCTCAGGGGGCGATGAGCAGTTCTTC. Translated, it gives CASTSGGDEQFF.